The source of this TCR beta chain is a study of blood T cell repertoires in COVID-19. This table comes from immunoSEQ multiplex PCR, and its TCRdb copy is limited to in-frame clones, with some not included. The sample includes roughly 150,000 clones, 65% to 90% seen only once; the top ten take 2.5% to 3%. In this sample, this clone turned up a few times. The trim removed 5 bases at V and 2 bases at J, leaving 9 bases unmatched. The CDR3 runs to 15 residues. The germline V gene encodes CDR1 SEHNR and CDR2 FQNEAQ (reference sequence). The sequenced sample was peripheral blood. The J gene is TRBJ2-7, the V gene TRBV7-9; 7 bases match TRBD1. The TCR sequence derives from a man in his forties or fifties with acute or convalescent COVID-19. This CDR3 reads CASSLVGGPPYEQYF. The CDR3 DNA sequence: TGTGCCAGCAGCCTGGTAGGGGGCCCCCCCTACGAGCAGTACTTC.